Sequencing of this T cell receptor beta chain was carried out in a study of low-dose radiotherapy and immunotherapy resistance in tumors. Study in general: With 1 Gy per fraction every two weeks, Cohort 2 accumulated 13 Gy across 26 weeks. The treatment that patients received was intravenous nivolumab 240 mg every two weeks plus ipilimumab 1 mg/kg every six weeks.

Gene-specific TRAV and TRBV primers were used for first-strand cDNA, covering alpha and beta chains. TCR amplification used about 18 PCR cycles, a constant-region primer and a V-primer adapter. TCRdb reprocessed the reads with MiXCR, giving one entry per CDR3 protein. The data contain roughly 100,000 distinct CDR3 sequences, about a fifth of them singletons. Regarding time point: after trial treatment. Sample treatment: LDRT plus nivolumab, ipilimumab, low-dose cyclophosphamide and aspirin (RACIN trial). The donors' regimen was nivolumab, ipilimumab, aspirin, low-dose cyclophosphamide and low-dose radiotherapy. Enrollment required an advanced solid tumor negative for tumor-infiltrating lymphocytes. This clonotype was recorded at least ten times. The CDR3 is made up of 17 amino acids. The ends lost 4 bases at V and 2 bases at J; junction bases unmatched: 11. Germline V gives CDR1 MNHEY, CDR2 SMNVEV (reference sequence).

This receptor was identified in a male donor with prostate cancer. The sequenced sample was PBMCs, obtained after low-dose radiotherapy plus immunotherapy. The chain couples TRBV27 to TRBJ2-1, with TRBD1 identical over 7 bases. The CDR3 coding sequence is TGTGCCAGCAGTTCCCGACAGGGATTGACGACCTACAATGAGCAGTTCTTC. Translating it yields CASSSRQGLTTYNEQFF.